These 3 T cell receptor beta chains were all obtained from the same sample, sequenced in a study of PD-1 blockade in classical Hodgkin lymphoma (dated by TCRdb to 2018 to 2020). The library came from the immunoSEQ multiplex PCR assay. Held by TCRdb, this immuneACCESS table contains in-frame sequences only and omits some clones. Under half of the omission traces to an unresolved V gene where checked; the cause of the rest is unknown. For this sample there are some 50,000 clones; about three quarters appear just once. The ten most abundant clones make up approximately 9.9% of the sample. The time point label of this sample denotes: cycle 1 day 1 (C1D1), immediately before nivolumab initiation. Relapse after autologous stem cell transplantation had occurred in all trial patients, and cohorts A, B and C were distinguished by prior brentuximab vedotin exposure. The sample consisted of peripheral blood mononuclear cells (PBMCs), taken at baseline. The source is a human donor with classical Hodgkin lymphoma.

The genes are TRBV5-4 and TRBJ2-3, with unresolved D. The CDR3 length is 14 residues. Trimming took 1 base from V and 5 from J, leaving 11 bases between them. Germline CDR1 and CDR2: SGHNT and YYREEE (reference sequence). Written as DNA, the CDR3 is TGTGCCAGCAGCTTGACCAGAGCTCTAGATACGCAGTATTTT. Protein: CASSLTRALDTQYF.

The chain carries TRBV19 and TRBJ2-7; 10 bases are a match to TRBD1. CDR3 length: 18 residues. Germline CDR1 LNHDA, CDR2 SQIVND (reference sequence). V dropped 6 bases and J dropped 2; count of bases not matched to a gene: 16. The CDR3 region has the DNA TGTGCCAGTAGATTAAGAGGGCCTCCGGGACAGGGGACCTACGAGCAGTACTTC. Translated, it gives CASRLRGPPGQGTYEQYF.

This chain connects TRBV25-1 to TRBJ2-5; D perhaps matches TRBD1 (6 bases). Trimming stripped 3 bases from V and 0 bases from J, with 14 bases between. This CDR3 spans 16 amino acids. The V gene's germline CDR1 is MGHDK and CDR2 SYGVNS. The CDR3 sequence: CASSDTGKGNQETQYF. In nucleotides, the CDR3 is TGTGCCAGCAGTGACACAGGGAAGGGGAACCAAGAGACCCAGTACTTC.